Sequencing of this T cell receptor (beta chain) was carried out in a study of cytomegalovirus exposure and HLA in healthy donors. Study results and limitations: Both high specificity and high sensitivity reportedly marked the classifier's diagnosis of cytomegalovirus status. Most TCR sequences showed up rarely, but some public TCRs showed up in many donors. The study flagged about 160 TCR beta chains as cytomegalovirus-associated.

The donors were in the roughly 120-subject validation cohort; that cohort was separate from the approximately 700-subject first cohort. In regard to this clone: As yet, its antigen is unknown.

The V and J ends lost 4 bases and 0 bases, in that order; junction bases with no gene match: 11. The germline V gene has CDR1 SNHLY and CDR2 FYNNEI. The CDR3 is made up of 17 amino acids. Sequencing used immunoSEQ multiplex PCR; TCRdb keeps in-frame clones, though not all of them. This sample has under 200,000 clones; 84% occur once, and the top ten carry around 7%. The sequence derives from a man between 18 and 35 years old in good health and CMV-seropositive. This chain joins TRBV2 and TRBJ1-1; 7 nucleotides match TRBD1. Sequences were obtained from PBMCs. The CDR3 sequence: CASSGGQTPRLNTEAFF. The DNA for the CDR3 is TGTGCCAGCAGTGGGGGACAGACCCCGAGGTTGAACACTGAAGCTTTCTTT.